The 4 T cell receptor beta chains below all came from one sample that was sequenced in a study of blood T cell repertoires in COVID-19. Produced via immunoSEQ multiplex PCR; TCRdb's table is partial and in-frame only. The table includes about 150,000 clones, around 89% detected once. Sequencing used peripheral blood. The receptors here all came from a middle-aged woman with acute or convalescent COVID-19.

The J gene is TRBJ2-2, the V gene TRBV7-8; tentative D call: TRBD1 (6 bases). Germline V lookup: CDR1 SGHVS, CDR2 FQNEAQ. Trimming cost V 3 bases and J 2 bases, with 10 bases left between them. This CDR3 contains 15 residues. The CDR3 DNA follows: TGTGCCAGCAGCTTTCGGACAGCCAACACCGGGGAGCTGTTTTTT. Its protein product is CASSFRTANTGELFF.

This chain links TRBV5-1 with TRBJ2-3; the D gene is possibly TRBD2 (6 bases). This CDR3 has 16 amino acids. Germline V gene lookup returns CDR1 SGHRS and CDR2 YFSETQ. Trimming removed 4 bases at V and 0 bases at J, with 15 bases between. CDR3 nucleotide sequence: TGCGCCAGCAGCCCGGTCGGGGGAGCTAGCACAGATACGCAGTATTTT. As protein: CASSPVGGASTDTQYF.

V and J are TRBV9 and TRBJ1-6, with D maybe TRBD1 (6 bases). The V end lost 0 bases, the J end lost 7 bases, and 11 bases lay between the germline ends. Germline CDR1 SGDLS, CDR2 YYNGEE. This CDR3 has 15 residues. As DNA, the CDR3 is TGTGCCAGCAGCGTAGGACAGGTGAACAATTCACCCCTCCACTTT. This gives the protein CASSVGQVNNSPLHF.

The rearrangement joins TRBV5-6 to TRBJ1-2, with TRBD1 matching over 7 bases. With V trimmed by 6 bases and J by 0 bases, 8 bases remained unmatched. Germline V CDR1 and CDR2: SGHDT, YYEEEE. This CDR3 is built from 15 residues. The CDR3 region is CASTPTGNANYGYTF. The CDR3 DNA sequence: TGTGCCAGCACCCCGACAGGGAATGCTAACTATGGCTACACCTTC.